A single sample gave rise to the 20 T cell receptor beta chains below, sequenced in a study of blood T cell repertoires in COVID-19. Produced via immunoSEQ multiplex PCR; TCRdb's table is partial and in-frame only. Of 130,000 or so clones in the sample, around 88% are singletons; the top ten hold 1.5%. Sequencing was carried out using peripheral blood. All receptors derive from a woman aged 60 to 75 with acute or convalescent COVID-19.

This clone occurred once. The genes are TRBV30 and TRBJ2-1; D is possibly TRBD2 (5 bases). This CDR3 region has 12 residues. Germline values: CDR1 GTSNPN, CDR2 SVGIG (reference sequence). Trimming stripped 0 bases from V and 8 bases from J, with 8 bases between. The CDR3 DNA sequence: TGTGCCTGGAGTGTACCCGGGGATGAGCAGTTCTTC. This encodes CAWSVPGDEQFF.

The chain recombines TRBV28 with TRBJ1-4; no clear D gene. Trimming stripped 8 bases from V and 5 bases from J, with 12 bases between. The CDR3 contains 13 residues. CDR1 and CDR2 from the germline V gene are MDHEN and SYDVKM. The CDR3 region is CASGPAQNEKLFF. As DNA, the CDR3 is TGTGCCAGCGGCCCAGCACAGAATGAAAAACTGTTTTTT.

The chain is built from TRBV19 and TRBJ1-6; 9 positions agree with TRBD1. The trim removed 10 bases at V and 8 bases at J, leaving 9 bases unmatched. CDR3 length equals 14 residues. CDR1 and CDR2 from the germline V gene are LNHDA and SQIVND (reference sequence). The CDR3 DNA reads TGTGCCACCCGTCTCCGGGACAGGGATTCACCCCTCCACTTT. Translation: CATRLRDRDSPLHF.

The chain recombines TRBV18 with TRBJ1-1; TRBD1 aligns across 12 bases. J lost 3 bases, V lost 4 bases, and 6 bases had no gene match. Germline V lookup: CDR1 KGHSH, CDR2 LQKENI. The CDR3 contains 16 residues. CDR3 sequence reads: CASSHGTGGGYTEAFF. The CDR3 nucleotides read TGTGCCAGCTCACACGGGACAGGGGGCGGTTACACTGAAGCTTTCTTT.

The gene calls are TRBV5-1 and TRBJ2-1; no reliable D call. The length of the CDR3 is 13 residues. V was clipped by 4 bases and J by 10 bases, with 15 bases between them. Germline CDR1 is SGHRS and CDR2 is YFSETQ. The CDR3 DNA reads as TGCGCCAGCAGCCCGGAGCCTTCCGGGGAGCAGTTCTTC. It translates to CASSPEPSGEQFF.

The rearrangement links TRBV6-6 to TRBJ1-1; D unclear. This CDR3 has 13 residues. Per the germline V gene, CDR1 is MNHNY and CDR2 is SVGAGI (reference sequence). Between the trimmed V and J ends, which lost 5 bases and 8 bases, there was a span of 15 bases. CDR3 protein: CASSPPSYLEAFF. The CDR3 nucleotides are TGTGCCAGCAGTCCCCCCTCCTACCTGGAAGCTTTCTTT.

This sequence joins TRBV29-1 and TRBJ1-1; 7 nucleotides align to TRBD1. Germline assignment: CDR1 SQVTM and CDR2 ANQGSEA. The CDR3 has 14 residues. After removal of 5 bases from V and 2 bases from J, the junction contained 8 bases not matched to a gene. CDR3: CSVIPGTANTEAFF. For the CDR3, the DNA is TGCAGCGTTATACCCGGGACAGCTAACACTGAAGCTTTCTTT.

The rearrangement joins TRBV7-3 to TRBJ1-1; D perhaps matches TRBD1 (6 bases). Germline CDR1 is SGHTA and CDR2 is FQGTGA. The ends were cut back, 5 bases at V and 0 bases at J, with 19 bases in the middle. CDR3 size: 17 residues. Here the CDR3 DNA reads TGTGCCAGCAGCCCCCTTGGCGGGGGCACATTGAACACTGAAGCTTTCTTT. This sequence encodes CASSPLGGGTLNTEAFF.

V and J are TRBV28 and TRBJ1-2, with D hard to call. The CDR3 has 13 residues. CDR1 and CDR2 from the germline V gene are MDHEN and SYDVKM. The V end lost 6 bases, the J end lost 4 bases, and 12 bases lay between the germline ends. The CDR3 spells CASSLELAYGYTF. The CDR3 bases are TGTGCCAGCAGCCTAGAGCTCGCCTATGGCTACACCTTC.

The chain carries TRBV28 and TRBJ1-5, with D hard to call. This CDR3 region has 14 residues. Germline V gives CDR1 MDHEN, CDR2 SYDVKM. The ends were cut back, 10 bases at V and 0 bases at J, with 13 bases in the middle. As DNA, the CDR3 is TGTGCCATCCGATCCGGGGATAGCAATCAGCCCCAGCATTTT. Its protein is CAIRSGDSNQPQHF.

The chain links TRBV5-6 to TRBJ2-3; weak D call: TRBD1 (7 bases). The germline V gene encodes CDR1 SGHDT and CDR2 YYEEEE. V lost 4 bases, J lost 2 bases, and 17 bases lay in between. The CDR3 has 16 residues. In DNA, the CDR3 is TGTGCCAGCAGCCTGGACAGGAGGGCCCCCACAGATACGCAGTATTTT. Amino acids: CASSLDRRAPTDTQYF.

V and J are TRBV6-5 and TRBJ2-7, with TRBD1 matching 7 bases. Germline V lookup: CDR1 MNHEY, CDR2 SVGAGI. J was trimmed by 0 bases and V by 7 bases; bases with no gene match: 9. CDR3 length: 15 residues. CDR3 sequence (DNA): TGTGCCAGCAAGGTAGGGACAGCGAGCTCCTACGAGCAGTACTTC. Translation: CASKVGTASSYEQYF.

This rearrangement joins TRBV4-3 to TRBJ1-2; D unclear. The CDR3 is 15 amino acids. Germline assignment: CDR1 LGHNA and CDR2 YSLEER. With 1 base removed from V and 7 bases from J, the gap between germline ends came to 16 bases. The CDR3 loop is CASSQVRSTSSGYTF. The CDR3 DNA follows: TGCGCCAGCAGCCAAGTACGTAGCACGTCGTCTGGCTACACCTTC.

V is TRBV5-6 and J is TRBJ1-5, with 9 bases that match TRBD1. The J segment lost 4 bases and the V segment lost 4 bases, leaving 3 bases of the junction unmatched. There are 14 residues in the CDR3. Germline CDR1 reads SGHDT; CDR2 reads YYEEEE. CDR3 sequence (DNA): TGTGCCAGCAGCAGTGGGACAGGGAATCAGCCCCAGCATTTT. Residues: CASSSGTGNQPQHF.

The chain has TRBV9 and TRBJ2-3, with TRBD2 matching 7 bases. With 2 bases clipped from V and 6 bases from J, the junction kept 6 bases outside the gene matches. Germline CDR1 reads SGDLS; CDR2 reads YYNGEE. CDR3 length: 14 amino acids. Written as DNA, the CDR3 is TGTGCCAGCAGCGTGACCCGTAGCGGGGATACGCAGTATTTT. Its translation is CASSVTRSGDTQYF.

This chain connects TRBV23-1 to TRBJ1-2, with D tentatively TRBD1 (5 bases). TRBV23-1 is an ORF, with its function uncertain. The CDR3 has 16 amino acids. V was shortened by 0 bases and J by 2 bases, with 13 bases between the two germline ends. The CDR3 DNA reads TGCGCCAGCAGTCAATCGGGAGGGGCCAGAAACTATGGCTACACCTTC. Protein sequence: CASSQSGGARNYGYTF.

The V and J genes are TRBV11-2 and TRBJ1-3; 10 bases fit TRBD1. CDR3 size: 16 residues. The germline gives CDR1 SGHAT, CDR2 FQNNGV. Trimming took 5 bases from V and 0 from J; bases not matched to a gene: 4. The DNA for the CDR3 is TGTGCCAGCAGCCCGAGGACAGGGGGCTCTGGAAACACCATATATTTT. Encoded protein: CASSPRTGGSGNTIYF.

The chain couples TRBV11-1 to TRBJ2-7, with D perhaps TRBD1 (5 bases). CDR3 length: 15 amino acids. Deletions cut 5 bases from V and 6 bases from J, with 20 bases between. Germline V gives CDR1 SGHAT, CDR2 FQDESV (reference sequence). The chain's CDR3 is CASSGPGQGKGEQYF. The CDR3 nucleotides are TGTGCCAGCAGCGGTCCAGGGCAGGGTAAGGGCGAGCAGTACTTC.

The chain combines TRBV7-8 with TRBJ2-2; D gene uncertain. V lost 0 bases, J lost 2 bases, and 10 bases lay in between. The CDR3 loop spans 16 amino acids. The germline gives CDR1 SGHVS, CDR2 FQNEAQ. DNA for the CDR3: TGTGCCAGCAGCTTAGCGGTCACACCCAACACCGGGGAGCTGTTTTTT. The encoded protein is CASSLAVTPNTGELFF.

J is TRBJ2-1 and V is TRBV7-2, with D perhaps TRBD2 (6 bases). CDR3 length equals 15 residues. Trimming pared 2 bases from V and 1 base from J, leaving 9 bases between. Germline CDR1 is SGHTA and CDR2 is FQGNSA. This chain's CDR3 is CASSLLAWSYNEQFF. CDR3 nucleotide sequence: TGTGCCAGCAGCTTACTAGCGTGGTCCTACAATGAGCAGTTCTTC.